This TCR beta chain was sequenced in a study of Ad26.COV2.S vaccination and SARS-CoV-2 variants. This sample's treatment: around 19 received Ad26.COV2.S at low or high dose, single or two shots; 5 received placebo; per-sample allocation not given. Sampling was done on day 63 after the first vaccine or placebo injection. V lost 4 bases to trimming and J lost 0 bases, with 5 bases between them. Germline CDR1 is SGDLS and CDR2 is YYNGEE. CDR3 length equals 12 residues. About this clone itself: This CDR3 is also generated by other DNA sequences in the sample.

Sequenced by immunoSEQ multiplex PCR; TCRdb stores in-frame clones only, minus some. The profile shows approximately 400,000 clones, 70% to 90% of them singletons. The V and J genes are TRBV9 and TRBJ2-7; D gene ambiguous. The origin of this receptor is a person aged 18-60 years who received the Ad26.COV2.S COVID-19 vaccine or a placebo. The sequences come from peripheral blood, collected in a trial of Ad26.COV2.S vaccine versus placebo. CDR3 in DNA: TGTGCCAGCAGCTCAAGCTCCTACGAGCAGTACTTC. Amino acid sequence: CASSSSSYEQYF.